Listed below are T cell receptor beta chains from one sample, sequenced in a study of T cell repertoires in cytomegalovirus infection. One entry per CDR3 protein, called by TCRdb with MiXCR from the reads. Here the sample spans 60,000 to 75,000 distinct CDR3 sequences, around 21% being singletons. The antigens for these receptors are not known. Sequenced material: PBMCs, sequenced either directly or after in vitro stimulation (not recorded which). Receptors were obtained from a human donor in good health (CMV status not recorded). Some clones in this sample may be carry-over from other donors' samples. Both conserved end residues are part of each CDR3. D genes are given only for firm matches. The size entry is marked missing in some rows and otherwise reads once, few, many or a size class.

D	J	size	V	DNA	CDR3
.	TRBJ1-2	.	TRBV28	TGTGCCAGCAGGGAGATAGCTAACTATGGCTACACCTTC	CASREIANYGYTF
.	TRBJ1-1	.	TRBV11-3	TGTGCCAGCAGCCAGGGACGGTTGAACACTGAAGCTTTCTTT	CASSQGRLNTEAFF
.	TRBJ2-1	.	TRBV6-6	TGTGCCAGTGCCCCGGAGGGGGACAATGAGCAGTTCTTC	CASAPEGDNEQFF
.	TRBJ1-1	few	TRBV4-2	TGTGCCAGCAGCCAAGTAGCCGGGAGGAACACTGAAGCTTTCTTT	CASSQVAGRNTEAFF
TRBD2	TRBJ2-3	many	TRBV7-2	TGTGCCAGCAGCTTAGCAAGCGGGAGGGGGGCAGATACGCAGTATTTT	CASSLASGRGADTQYF
.	TRBJ2-2	.	TRBV24-1	TGTGCCACCAGTGATTCCCCAACCGGGGAGCTGTTTTTT	CATSDSPTGELFF
TRBD2	TRBJ2-1	few	TRBV2	TGTGCCAGCAGTGCCAGCCTCAGCGGGAGGTTCACGTTTGACGATGAGCAGTTCTTC	CASSASLSGRFTFDDEQFF
TRBD2	TRBJ2-1	few	TRBV6-2/TRBV6-3	TGTGCCAGCAGTTACTCTTTAGCGGGACTGGTTGAGCAGTTCTTC	CASSYSLAGLVEQFF
TRBD1	TRBJ2-3	.	TRBV9	TGTGCCAGCAGCCGACGACAGGGGGCCTTGGCAGATACGCAGTATTTT	CASSRRQGALADTQYF
TRBD1	TRBJ1-4	few	TRBV18	TGTGCCAGCTCACAGGGACAGCCTTCAACTAATGAAAAACTGTTTTTT	CASSQGQPSTNEKLFF
TRBD1	TRBJ2-7	many	TRBV5-1	TGCGCCAGCAGCTTGACACAGGGGGCGGTCTACGAGCAGTACTTC	CASSLTQGAVYEQYF
.	TRBJ1-2	few	TRBV6-4	TGTGCCAGCAGCCCGGAGACAGGCTATGGCTACACCTTC	CASSPETGYGYTF